This TCR beta chain was recovered during a study of blood T cell repertoires in COVID-19. This CDR3 has 15 amino acids. Clones were read by immunoSEQ multiplex PCR, and TCRdb kept only the in-frame ones, dropping some. The sample comprises around 130,000 clones, roughly 83% of which are singletons, and about 17% rests with the top ten. This sequence originates from a woman older than 75 with acute or convalescent COVID-19. Sequences were obtained from peripheral blood. V and J are TRBV21-1 and TRBJ2-1; the table's D gene call, TRBD1, was not cross checked with the DNA. TRBV21-1 is reported as a pseudogene. CDR3 coding DNA: TGTGCCAGCAGCCGGAAGCCGGGACAGGGACATGAGCAGTTCTTC. The encoded protein is CASSRKPGQGHEQFF.